The sequence of this TCR beta chain was determined in a study of blood T cell repertoires in COVID-19. Overall study context: Samples taken during acute and convalescent COVID-19 were collected in the United States, Italy and Spain. Sample material is recorded as cDNA or gDNA derived from T cells, B-cell-depleted T cells, or PBMCs.

How the authors handled the data: Estimates of nucleated cell counts were drawn from the amplification of reference gene primers. Sequenced by immunoSEQ multiplex PCR; TCRdb stores in-frame clones only, minus some. The D gene and trimming were derived from the DNA, and the V and J assignments and clone size from that table. The data hold about 140,000 clones, with around 84% observed a single time. The CDR3 contains 16 residues. The V and J genes are TRBV21-1 and TRBJ2-2; no check of the table's D call, TRBD2, against the DNA was made. TRBV21-1 is deemed a pseudogene. This sequence originates from a woman in her fifties or sixties with acute or convalescent COVID-19. Sequencing was carried out using peripheral blood. The CDR3 loop is CASSTPGEDLTGELFF. The CDR3 DNA is TGTGCCAGCAGCACCCCGGGGGAGGACCTCACCGGGGAGCTGTTTTTT.